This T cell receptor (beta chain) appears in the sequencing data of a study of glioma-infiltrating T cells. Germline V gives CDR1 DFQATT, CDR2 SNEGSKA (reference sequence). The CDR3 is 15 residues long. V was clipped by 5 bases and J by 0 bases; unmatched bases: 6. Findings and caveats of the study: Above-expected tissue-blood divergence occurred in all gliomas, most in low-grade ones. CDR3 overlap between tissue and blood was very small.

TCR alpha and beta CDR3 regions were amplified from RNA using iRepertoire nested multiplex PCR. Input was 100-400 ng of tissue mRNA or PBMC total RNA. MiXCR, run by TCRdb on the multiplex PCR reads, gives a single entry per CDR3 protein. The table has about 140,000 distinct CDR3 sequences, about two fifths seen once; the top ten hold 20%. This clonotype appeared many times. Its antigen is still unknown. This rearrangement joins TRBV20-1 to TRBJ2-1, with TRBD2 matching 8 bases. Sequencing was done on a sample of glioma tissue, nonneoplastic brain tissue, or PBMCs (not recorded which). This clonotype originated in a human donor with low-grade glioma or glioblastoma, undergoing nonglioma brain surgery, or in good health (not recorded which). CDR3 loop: CSAALAGSSYNEQFF. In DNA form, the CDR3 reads TGCAGTGCTGCCTTAGCGGGGAGCTCCTACAATGAGCAGTTCTTC.